A selection of T cell receptor beta chains follows, all from one sample in a study of Graves' ophthalmopathy and Graves' hyperthyroidism. Via MiXCR, TCRdb re-called the multiplex PCR reads, giving one row per CDR3 protein. The table lists around 1.1 million distinct CDR3 sequences, approximately 35% of them singletons, with over 8.5% in the top ten. Material: peripheral blood or thyroid tissue (not recorded which). Receptors were obtained from an adult man with Graves' hyperthyroidism. The CDR3 runs from the conserved cysteine through the conserved F or W. D genes are given only for firm matches. Clone size is stated in some rows and not others, as once, few, many or a class when expanded.

TRBV2	TRBD1	many	TRBJ2-2	CASKGQGTVTGELFF	TGTGCCAGCAAAGGACAGGGGACGGTCACCGGGGAGCTGTTTTTT
TRBV6-5	.	many	TRBJ1-5	CASSKQGGGQPQHF	TGTGCCAGCAGTAAACAGGGAGGGGGTCAGCCCCAGCATTTT
TRBV10-1	TRBD2	many	TRBJ2-7	CASSTSQRELYEQYF	TGCGCCAGCAGCACCTCACAGCGGGAGCTCTACGAGCAGTACTTC
TRBV24-1	.	many	TRBJ2-6	CATSAGGGSGANVLTF	TGTGCCACCAGTGCAGGGGGAGGCTCTGGGGCCAACGTCCTGACTTTC
TRBV29-1	TRBD2	.	TRBJ2-7	CSAAGGKYEQYF	TGCAGCGCAGCGGGAGGGAAGTACGAGCAGTACTTC
TRBV4-1	.	.	TRBJ2-2	CASSHGPNTGELFF	TGCGCCAGCAGCCATGGTCCAAACACCGGGGAGCTGTTTTTT
TRBV9	.	few	TRBJ1-1	CASSVVSGGGYTEAFF	TGTGCCAGCAGCGTAGTTTCTGGGGGCGGGTACACTGAAGCTTTCTTT
TRBV10-3	.	once	TRBJ2-5	CAIKGGEETQYF	TGTGCCATCAAGGGGGGCGAAGAGACCCAGTACTTC
TRBV5-4	.	few	TRBJ2-6	CASSLRPDRKANVLTF	TGTGCCAGCAGCTTGAGGCCGGACAGAAAAGCCAACGTCCTGACTTTC
TRBV29-1	TRBD1	many	TRBJ2-2	CSGTDRASGELFF	TGCAGCGGGACCGACAGGGCGAGCGGGGAGCTGTTTTTT
TRBV14	.	.	TRBJ2-2	CASSHFRGPLNTGELFF	TGTGCCAGCAGCCATTTCAGGGGCCCCTTGAACACCGGGGAGCTGTTTTTT
TRBV20-1	TRBD1	.	TRBJ2-6	CSAREQGAGGANVLTF	TGCAGTGCTAGAGAACAGGGGGCTGGAGGGGCCAACGTCCTGACTTTC
TRBV4-1	TRBD1	many	TRBJ2-5	CASSHRTGGGETQYF	TGCGCCAGCAGCCATAGGACAGGGGGCGGAGAGACCCAGTACTTC
TRBV6-5	.	.	TRBJ2-7	CASSPAVPPSSYEQYF	TGTGCCAGCAGCCCAGCCGTACCTCCGAGCTCCTACGAGCAGTACTTC
TRBV29-1	TRBD1	many	TRBJ2-7	CSVLAGGQGFQYF	TGCAGCGTTTTAGCCGGGGGACAGGGTTTCCAGTACTTC
TRBV13	TRBD2	.	TRBJ2-7	CASSHSGIDYEQYF	TGTGCCAGCAGCCACAGCGGGATCGACTACGAGCAGTACTTC
TRBV10-3	TRBD1	few	TRBJ1-1	CAIRGTGRNTEAFF	TGTGCCATCAGAGGGACAGGCAGGAACACTGAAGCTTTCTTT
TRBV9	.	.	TRBJ2-5	CASSQTQAQRETQYF	TGTGCCAGCAGCCAAACCCAAGCCCAAAGGGAGACCCAGTACTTC
TRBV24-1	.	many	TRBJ1-5	CATSASYSNQPQHF	TGTGCCACCAGCGCAAGTTATAGCAATCAGCCCCAGCATTTT
TRBV25-1	.	many	TRBJ2-7	CASRGVVPYEQYF	TGTGCCAGCAGAGGGGTTGTTCCCTACGAGCAGTACTTC